This passage covers 14 T cell receptor beta chains from one sample sequenced in a study of blood T cell repertoires in COVID-19. Method: immunoSEQ multiplex PCR; TCRdb's copy keeps in-frame clones and lacks some. Here the sample spans about 210,000 clones, around 82% being singletons. The sequenced sample was peripheral blood. The source of these receptors is a human donor in a cohort sampled during active COVID-19.

J is TRBJ2-7 and V is TRBV5-4; 7 positions agree with TRBD1. Germline V gene lookup returns CDR1 SGHNT and CDR2 YYREEE (reference sequence). V gave up 3 bases and J gave up 2 bases; unmatched junction bases: 5. The CDR3 totals 14 residues. CDR3 residues: CASSSRQGPYEQYF. The CDR3 DNA sequence: TGTGCCAGCAGCTCCAGACAGGGACCCTACGAGCAGTACTTC.

The rearrangement links TRBV30 to TRBJ1-1; D call uncertain. Trimming left V 1 base short and J 2 bases short, with 14 bases between. This CDR3 is built from 15 residues. The germline gives CDR1 GTSNPN, CDR2 SVGIG (reference sequence). As DNA, the CDR3 is TGTGCCTGGAGTGCAGCCGGGAGTTTAAACACTGAAGCTTTCTTT. This translates into CAWSAAGSLNTEAFF.

CDR3 region: CASSLVYPSSGNTIYF. The CDR3, as DNA: TGCGCCAGCAGCTTGGTATATCCGAGCTCTGGAAACACCATATATTTT. The V and J genes are TRBV5-1 and TRBJ1-3; D is unclear. CDR1 is SGHRS, CDR2 YFSETQ, per germline. The CDR3 spans 16 residues. V dropped 0 bases and J dropped 0 bases, with 10 bases sitting between them.

The rearrangement uses TRBV6-5 and TRBJ2-2; weak D call: TRBD2 (5 bases). V gave up 10 bases and J gave up 2 bases, with 14 bases separating them. CDR1 and CDR2 from the germline V gene are MNHEY and SVGAGI. The CDR3 runs 14 residues. This CDR3 reads CATKPGVNTGELFF. The CDR3, as DNA: TGTGCCACGAAGCCCGGGGTCAACACCGGGGAGCTGTTTTTT.

The chain has TRBV6-5 and TRBJ2-7; 12 bases map to TRBD2. Trimming took 5 bases from V and 2 from J; bases not matched to a gene: 4. This CDR3 is built from 15 residues. Germline CDR1 MNHEY, CDR2 SVGAGI. DNA for the CDR3: TGTGCCAGCAGTCCTAGCGGGAGGGCCCCCTACGAGCAGTACTTC. Residues: CASSPSGRAPYEQYF.

The table lists this clone with a few counts. The chain carries TRBV5-1 and TRBJ1-3, with TRBD1 matching over 8 bases. Germline lookup yields CDR1 SGHRS and CDR2 YFSETQ. J gave up 3 bases and V 4 bases, and 9 bases lay outside the gene matches. CDR3 length: 16 amino acids. The CDR3 reads CASSRGQESIGNTIYF. The CDR3 region has the DNA TGCGCCAGCAGCCGGGGACAGGAGTCAATTGGAAACACCATATATTTT.

This rearrangement joins TRBV19 to TRBJ2-7; 8 bases match TRBD1. V trimming: 4 bases; J trimming: 5 bases; junction bases outside the gene matches: 10. Germline V lookup: CDR1 LNHDA, CDR2 SQIVND (reference sequence). The CDR3 contains 15 residues. In DNA, the CDR3 is TGTGCCAGTAGTACTTATCCGGGACAGGAGAACGAGCAGTACTTC. Protein: CASSTYPGQENEQYF. Combining the CDR3 with reference TRBV19 and TRBJ2-7 gives the whole variable domain DGGITQSPKYLFRKEGQNVTLSCEQNLNHDAMYWYRQDPGQGLRLIYYSQIVNDFQKGDIAEGYSVSREKKESFPLTVTSAQKNPTAFYLCASSTYPGQENEQYFGPGTRLTVT.

This chain connects TRBV2 to TRBJ1-2; 9 bases map to TRBD1. CDR3 length: 15 residues. The junction had 8 bases not matched to a gene; V was cut back by 7 bases and J by 2 bases. CDR1 and CDR2 from the germline V gene are SNHLY and FYNNEI. DNA for the CDR3: TGTGCCAGCAAGTGGGGACAGGGAGGGAACTATGGCTACACCTTC. It specifies CASKWGQGGNYGYTF.

Points on this clone: This same CDR3 is encoded by further DNA sequences in the sample. The gene calls are TRBV7-9 and TRBJ2-2, with D tentatively TRBD1 (5 bases). The CDR3 is 14 amino acids. Per the germline V gene, CDR1 is SEHNR and CDR2 is FQNEAQ (reference sequence). Trimming shortened V by 3 bases and J by 1 base, and 6 bases separated the two germline ends. The CDR3 bases are TGTGCCAGCAGCTTGCAGGGGAACACCGGGGAGCTGTTTTTT. Residues: CASSLQGNTGELFF.

The chain joins TRBV5-4 to TRBJ1-4; the D gene is possibly TRBD1 (5 bases). CDR1 and CDR2 (germline): SGHNT, YYREEE (reference sequence). CDR3 length equals 16 residues. Trimming left V 1 base short and J 0 bases short, with 10 bases between. The CDR3 sequence is CASSLYQGATNEKLFF. CDR3 sequence (DNA): TGTGCCAGCAGCTTGTACCAGGGTGCAACTAATGAAAAACTGTTTTTT. Based on the CDR3 plus reference TRBV5-4 and TRBJ1-4, the full variable domain is ETGVTQSPTHLIKTRGQQVTLRCSSQSGHNTVSWYQQALGQGPQFIFQYYREEENGRGNFPPRFSGLQFPNYSSELNVNALELDDSALYLCASSLYQGATNEKLFFGSGTQLSVL.

This clone was recorded once. The chain has TRBV24-1 and TRBJ2-1; D may be TRBD1 (6 bases). V gave up 3 bases and J gave up 3 bases, with 14 bases separating them. CDR3 length: 16 residues. Germline V lookup: CDR1 KGHDR, CDR2 SFDVKD. The CDR3 is CATSDADSTYYNEQFF. In DNA form, the CDR3 reads TGTGCCACCAGTGATGCGGACAGCACGTACTACAATGAGCAGTTCTTC.

V is TRBV9 and J is TRBJ2-7; no clear D. This CDR3 contains 15 residues. CDR1 is SGDLS and CDR2 is YYNGEE in the germline V gene. Trimming removed 1 base at V and 1 base at J, with 12 bases between. For the CDR3, the DNA is TGTGCCAGCAGCGTACATGACTTGGTATCCTACGAGCAGTACTTC. It encodes CASSVHDLVSYEQYF.

The rearrangement uses TRBV10-2 and TRBJ2-2; TRBD2 aligns across 7 bases. The V gene end was trimmed by 4 bases and the J gene end by 0 bases; junction bases not matched to a gene: 2. The CDR3 loop spans 15 amino acids. Germline V gene data show CDR1 as WSHSY and CDR2 as SAAADI. In DNA, the CDR3 is TGCGCCAGCAGTGCGACTAGCCCGAACACCGGGGAGCTGTTTTTT. Protein: CASSATSPNTGELFF.

The gene calls are TRBV4-1 and TRBJ2-3, with D hard to call. Trimming cost V 1 base and J 3 bases, with 5 bases left between them. Per germline, CDR1 MGHRA and CDR2 YSYEKL. CDR3 length: 13 amino acids. This chain's CDR3 is CASSQVSTDTQYF. The CDR3 DNA is TGCGCCAGCAGCCAAGTCTCGACAGATACGCAGTATTTT.